The next 32 T cell receptor beta chains were all read from a single sample in a study of blood T cell repertoires in COVID-19. Sequencing was performed with immunoSEQ multiplex PCR; in TCRdb, only in-frame clones are kept and a portion is missing. Found here are more than 40,000 clones, around 89% of them singletons; the top ten hold around 9.6%. The material sequenced was peripheral blood. The receptors derive from a man over 45 with active COVID-19.

This chain's CDR3 is CASSLRLADYNEQFF. As DNA, the CDR3 is TGTGCCAGCAGCCTACGACTAGCGGATTACAATGAGCAGTTCTTC. V gene TRBV11-2 combines with J gene TRBJ2-1, with TRBD2 matching 9 bases. Germline V gives CDR1 SGHAT, CDR2 FQNNGV. Trimming took 5 bases from V and 4 from J; bases not matched to a gene: 6. This CDR3 contains 15 residues. The variable domain in full, completed from reference TRBV11-2 and TRBJ2-1, reads EAGVAQSPRYKIIEKRQSVAFWCNPISGHATLYWYQQILGQGPKLLIQFQNNGVVDDSQLPKDRFSAERLKGVDSTLKIQPAKLEDSAVYLCASSLRLADYNEQFFGPGTRLTVL.

The chain combines TRBV7-3 with TRBJ2-1, with 7 bases lining up with TRBD1. Germline loops: CDR1 SGHTA, CDR2 FQGTGA. V was pared by 6 bases and J by 4 bases, with 6 bases of the junction left unmatched. This CDR3 has 14 amino acids. This chain's CDR3 is CASRSPGQYNEQFF. The CDR3 DNA is TGTGCCAGCAGGTCCCCGGGACAGTACAATGAGCAGTTCTTC.

J is TRBJ1-3 and V is TRBV2; perhaps TRBD1 as D (5 bases). With 9 bases removed from V and 4 bases from J, the gap between germline ends came to 16 bases. The CDR3 totals 14 residues. Germline V lookup: CDR1 SNHLY, CDR2 FYNNEI. CDR3 in DNA: TGTGCCAGTTGGAGGGGCCGCGTAGGAAACACCATATATTTT. Translated: CASWRGRVGNTIYF.

The J gene is TRBJ2-7, the V gene TRBV3-1 (or the pseudogene TRBV3-2), with D perhaps TRBD2 (5 bases). The CDR3 loop spans 12 amino acids. The germline V and J ends were trimmed by 4 bases and 6 bases, with 10 bases remaining between them. From germline, CDR1 is LGHDT and CDR2 YNNKEL (reference sequence). The CDR3 bases are TGTGCCAGCAGCCGTACGGGATCCGAGCAGTACTTC. Its translation is CASSRTGSEQYF.

V usage is TRBV19 and J usage is TRBJ2-1; possibly TRBD2 for D (7 bases). V was pared by 2 bases and J by 7 bases, with 15 bases between. CDR3 size: 15 residues. Germline values: CDR1 LNHDA, CDR2 SQIVND (reference sequence). The DNA for the CDR3 is TGTGCCAGTAGTATACAGGGGAGGGTTGCAAATGAGCAGTTCTTC. Its translation is CASSIQGRVANEQFF.

This clone was recorded a few times. This CDR3 is CATTGGGNQPQHF. As DNA, the CDR3 is TGTGCCACCACAGGGGGAGGAAATCAGCCCCAGCATTTT. The rearrangement uses TRBV2 and TRBJ1-5; TRBD1 matches at 8 bases. The germline gives CDR1 SNHLY, CDR2 FYNNEI. CDR3 size: 13 residues. V was pared by 10 bases and J by 4 bases, with 6 bases of the junction left unmatched. Full variable domain (outside the CDR3, taken from reference TRBV2 and TRBJ1-5): EPEVTQTPSHQVTQMGQEVILRCVPISNHLYFYWYRQILGQKVEFLVSFYNNEISEKSEIFDDQFSVERPDGSNFTLKIRSTKLEDSAMYFCATTGGGNQPQHFGDGTRLSIL.

The rearrangement links TRBV15 to TRBJ1-5; TRBD1 matches at 8 bases. CDR1 is LNHNV, CDR2 YYDKDF, per germline (reference sequence). The CDR3 consists of 17 residues. V trimming: 3 bases; J trimming: 6 bases; junction bases outside the gene matches: 13. In nucleotides, the CDR3 is TGTGCCACCAGCAGCTGGGTCACAGGGGGTCAGGTTCAGCCCCAGCATTTT. This encodes CATSSWVTGGQVQPQHF.

J is TRBJ2-5 and V is TRBV28, with TRBD2 identical over 8 bases. V lost 5 bases to trimming and J lost 4 bases; unmatched junction nucleotides: 9. The CDR3 spans 15 residues. Per germline, CDR1 MDHEN and CDR2 SYDVKM. CDR3 residues: CASSVLVAGIETQYF. The CDR3 nucleotides are TGTGCCAGCAGTGTTCTCGTAGCGGGAATAGAGACCCAGTACTTC.

This chain joins TRBV7-3 and TRBJ2-5; 12 positions match TRBD2. Germline V lookup: CDR1 SGHTA, CDR2 FQGTGA. V was clipped by 5 bases and J by 5 bases; unmatched bases: 6. This CDR3 has 15 residues. The DNA for the CDR3 is TGTGCCAGCAGCCCCGGACTAGCGGGGAGGGAGACCCAGTACTTC. This sequence encodes CASSPGLAGRETQYF.

This clone occurred a few times. The V and J genes are TRBV3-1 (or the pseudogene TRBV3-2) and TRBJ1-3, with D uncertain. The V end was cut by 4 bases, the J end by 2 bases, with 6 bases between. CDR3 length: 13 amino acids. In germline, CDR1 is LGHDT, CDR2 YNNKEL (reference sequence). CDR3 sequence: CASSLPAGNTIYF. The CDR3 DNA reads as TGTGCCAGCAGCCTCCCCGCTGGAAACACCATATATTTT.

This chain uses TRBV18 with TRBJ1-4, with D tentatively TRBD1 (5 bases). Per the germline V gene, CDR1 is KGHSH and CDR2 is LQKENI. V lost 6 bases and J lost 5, with 25 bases in between. This CDR3 spans 18 amino acids. CDR3 coding DNA: TGTGCCAGCTCGCGGGGGGTTACAGCCCTTGGAGTAAATGAAAAACTGTTTTTT. Translation gives CASSRGVTALGVNEKLFF.

This clone has only a few counts. The chain joins TRBV4-1 to TRBJ2-7, with D perhaps matching TRBD1 (6 bases). Germline loops: CDR1 MGHRA, CDR2 YSYEKL. Trimming cost V 3 bases and J 3 bases, with 33 bases left between them. The CDR3 totals 21 residues. In DNA form, the CDR3 reads TGCGCCAGCAGCCAGGGATCCAGGGGCAGGACTTGGACCCCGCAAATCTACGAGCAGTACTTC. Translation gives CASSQGSRGRTWTPQIYEQYF.

The V gene is TRBV4-1, the J gene TRBJ1-2, with D uncertain. Germline CDR1 MGHRA, CDR2 YSYEKL. The CDR3 covers 13 residues. The V end lost 0 bases, the J end lost 9 bases, and 11 bases lay between the germline ends. The CDR3 here is CASSQDLQWRYTF. The CDR3 region has the DNA TGCGCCAGCAGCCAAGATCTTCAGTGGCGCTACACCTTC.

The CDR3 bases are TGCAGCGTTGACCAGGACAGGGGTCCAGAGACCCAGTACTTC. Protein product: CSVDQDRGPETQYF. The chain uses TRBV29-1 and TRBJ2-5; the match to TRBD1 covers 9 bases. V was pared by 3 bases and J by 4 bases, with 6 bases of the junction left unmatched. The CDR3 contains 14 residues. Germline CDR1 is SQVTM and CDR2 is ANQGSEA.

The chain uses TRBV9 and TRBJ1-1; the D gene is possibly TRBD1 (6 bases). V was cut by 0 bases and J by 1 base, with 7 bases left in between. The CDR3 length is 14 residues. The germline V gene encodes CDR1 SGDLS and CDR2 YYNGEE. The CDR3 reads CASSVEQGNTEAFF. The CDR3 DNA reads as TGTGCCAGCAGCGTAGAACAGGGGAACACTGAAGCTTTCTTT.

V and J are TRBV18 and TRBJ2-1, with D possibly being TRBD2 (6 bases). The germline CDR1 and CDR2 sequences are KGHSH and LQKENI. V was clipped by 3 bases and J by 6 bases, with 15 bases between them. CDR3 length: 15 amino acids. The CDR3 sequence: CASSPPGSGGNEQFF. CDR3 nucleotides: TGTGCCAGCTCACCGCCGGGGTCCGGGGGCAATGAGCAGTTCTTC.

This chain connects TRBV6-1 to TRBJ2-2, with D possibly matching TRBD2 (5 bases). CDR3 size: 14 residues. Germline lookup yields CDR1 MNHNS and CDR2 SASEGT. V was shortened by 3 bases and J by 7 bases, with 12 bases between the two germline ends. In nucleotides, the CDR3 is TGTGCCAGCAGTGACACGGAGCGGATCGGGGAGCTGTTTTTT. Translation: CASSDTERIGELFF.

The rearrangement links TRBV6-5 to TRBJ1-1; D is perhaps TRBD1 (5 bases). This CDR3 spans 15 amino acids. The germline gives CDR1 MNHEY, CDR2 SVGAGI. Trimming cost V 5 bases and J 1 base, with 14 bases left between them. CDR3 DNA sequence: TGTGCCAGCAGTACGCCGACAGTGAGGAACACTGAAGCTTTCTTT. Protein product: CASSTPTVRNTEAFF.

V usage is TRBV7-8 and J usage is TRBJ2-7, with D tentatively TRBD2 (6 bases). Germline CDR1 is SGHVS and CDR2 is FQNEAQ. This CDR3 is built from 14 residues. With 3 bases removed from V and 4 bases from J, the gap between germline ends came to 13 bases. The CDR3 is CASSFRRGLYEQYF. For the CDR3, the DNA is TGTGCCAGCAGCTTTCGACGGGGGTTATACGAGCAGTACTTC.

The V and J genes are TRBV4-1 and TRBJ2-5; tentatively, D is TRBD1 (7 bases). The germline V and J ends were trimmed by 2 bases and 1 base, with 20 bases remaining between them. Germline values: CDR1 MGHRA, CDR2 YSYEKL. The CDR3 consists of 18 residues. CDR3 in amino acids: CASSQRGRAGGSQETQYF. The CDR3 DNA sequence: TGCGCCAGCAGCCAAAGGGGACGGGCAGGGGGGAGCCAAGAGACCCAGTACTTC.

The chain couples TRBV5-4 to TRBJ2-1; 11 bases are a match to TRBD2. Germline values: CDR1 SGHNT, CDR2 YYREEE (reference sequence). CDR3 length: 15 amino acids. V was pared by 7 bases and J by 3 bases, with 6 bases of the junction left unmatched. The CDR3 loop is CASGGLAGIYNEQFF. The CDR3 nucleotides read TGTGCCAGCGGAGGACTAGCGGGTATCTACAATGAGCAGTTCTTC.

The V gene is TRBV19, the J gene TRBJ2-7, with TRBD1 matching 8 bases. This CDR3 contains 15 residues. Germline V gene sequence: CDR1 LNHDA, CDR2 SQIVND (reference sequence). V lost 5 bases to trimming and J lost 5 bases; unmatched junction nucleotides: 11. Here the CDR3 reads CASSPMTQGADEQYF. As DNA, the CDR3 is TGTGCCAGTAGTCCCATGACCCAGGGGGCAGACGAGCAGTACTTC.

The chain carries TRBV5-1 and TRBJ1-1; 7 bases line up with TRBD1. This CDR3 has 15 amino acids. The germline gives CDR1 SGHRS, CDR2 YFSETQ. After removal of 0 bases from V and 11 bases from J, the junction contained 13 bases not matched to a gene. CDR3 sequence reads: CASSLGDRDTATAFF. The CDR3 DNA follows: TGCGCCAGCAGCTTGGGTGACAGGGATACCGCCACGGCTTTCTTT.

This chain connects TRBV14 to TRBJ2-5; D perhaps matches TRBD2 (5 bases). This CDR3 region has 13 residues. Looked up from germline, CDR1 is SGHDN and CDR2 is FVKESK. V gave up 4 bases and J gave up 9 bases, with 15 bases separating them. CDR3 DNA sequence: TGTGCCAGCAGCCCAGGATTAGGGAGACCCCAGTACTTC. The encoded protein is CASSPGLGRPQYF.

J is TRBJ2-1 and V is TRBV7-7, with 7 nucleotides matching TRBD2. Germline V lookup: CDR1 SSHAT, CDR2 FNYEAQ (reference sequence). CDR3 length equals 13 residues. V shed 5 bases and J 8 bases; nucleotides not matched to a gene: 6. The CDR3 spells CASSPPGRDEQFF. The CDR3 DNA reads TGTGCCAGCAGCCCCCCGGGGAGGGATGAGCAGTTCTTC.

A few counts support this clone. The V gene is TRBV4-3, the J gene TRBJ2-7, with 7 bases aligning to TRBD2. Trimming removed 3 bases from V and 3 bases from J; junction bases left unmatched: 8. CDR3 length: 15 residues. From germline, CDR1 is LGHNA and CDR2 YSLEER. The chain's CDR3 is CASSQSLAAYYEQYF. In DNA, the CDR3 is TGCGCCAGCAGCCAGTCCCTAGCGGCCTACTACGAGCAGTACTTC.

The chain combines TRBV5-4 with TRBJ2-3, with D unclear. Trimming removed 1 base from V and 2 bases from J, with 5 bases in between. Per the germline V gene, CDR1 is SGHNT and CDR2 is YYREEE (reference sequence). This CDR3 has 13 residues. This chain's CDR3 is CASSLYSTDTQYF. DNA of the CDR3: TGTGCCAGCAGCTTGTACTCCACAGATACGCAGTATTTT.

V is TRBV28 and J is TRBJ2-3; D remains unclear. The CDR3 loop spans 14 amino acids. The germline V gene has CDR1 MDHEN and CDR2 SYDVKM. V lost 4 bases and J 2 bases, leaving 10 bases between the germline ends. CDR3 protein: CASSSPVYTDTQYF. CDR3 in DNA: TGTGCCAGCAGTTCCCCTGTGTACACAGATACGCAGTATTTT.

This chain uses TRBV6-6 with TRBJ1-1; D is unclear. This CDR3 comprises 14 residues. The V and J ends lost 5 bases and 3 bases respectively, with 13 bases between them. Germline V gene sequence: CDR1 MNHNY, CDR2 SVGAGI (reference sequence). CDR3 DNA: TGTGCCAGCAGTAAAAAAACAGTTCACACTGAAGCTTTCTTT. Protein sequence: CASSKKTVHTEAFF.

This chain uses TRBV5-7 with TRBJ1-2, with 9 bases matching TRBD1. TRBV5-7 is placed among ORFs of uncertain function. The CDR3 has 17 residues. J gave up 3 bases and V 2 bases, and 11 bases lay outside the gene matches. The CDR3 coding sequence is TGTGCCAGCAGCTTAGGGGGAACAGGGGGCGGCGACTATGGCTACACCTTC. It encodes CASSLGGTGGGDYGYTF.

The rearrangement uses TRBV15 and TRBJ2-7, with no clear D. V lost 0 bases and J 0 bases, leaving 3 bases between the germline ends. Germline values: CDR1 LNHNV, CDR2 YYDKDF (reference sequence). The CDR3 extends over 13 amino acids. For the CDR3, the DNA is TGTGCCACCAGCAGAGACAGCTCCTACGAGCAGTACTTC. Translating gives CATSRDSSYEQYF.

The CDR3 region has the DNA TGTGCCAGCAGCCCTCCCAGGACCTACAATGAGCAGTTCTTC. Its protein is CASSPPRTYNEQFF. The chain combines TRBV28 with TRBJ2-1, with unresolved D. In germline, CDR1 is MDHEN, CDR2 SYDVKM. Trimming stripped 6 bases from V and 2 bases from J, with 11 bases between. The CDR3 sequence is 14 residues long.